What follows are 17 T cell receptor beta chains derived from one specimen sequenced in a study of shared clonotypes between healthy human individuals. The protocol was immunoSEQ multiplex PCR, while the TCRdb copy is restricted to in-frame clones and leaves out a portion. Of about 600,000 clones listed, about 80% are singletons. Sequenced material: PBMCs. The receptors shown here come from a woman in her thirties or forties in good health. Some clones in this sample may be carry-over from other donors' samples.

V usage is TRBV30 and J usage is TRBJ1-2, with D uncertain. With 2 bases removed from V and 4 bases from J, the gap between germline ends came to 11 bases. Germline V gene sequence: CDR1 GTSNPN, CDR2 SVGIG (reference sequence). CDR3 length equals 13 residues. The CDR3 loop is CAWSISGLYGYTF. The CDR3 coding sequence is TGTGCCTGGAGTATCAGTGGACTCTATGGCTACACCTTC.

The sample holds many counts of this clone. J is TRBJ2-7 and V is TRBV28; TRBD2 might be the D (6 bases). Germline-derived CDR1 and CDR2 are MDHEN and SYDVKM. The CDR3 is 14 amino acids. V shed 3 bases and J shed 4 bases, with 13 bases lying between them. The CDR3 DNA reads TGTGCCAGCAGTTTGGGACTTATGTTTTACGAGCAGTACTTC. Encoded protein: CASSLGLMFYEQYF. Full variable domain (rest looked up from reference TRBV28 and TRBJ2-7): DVKVTQSSRYLVKRTGEKVFLECVQDMDHENMFWYRQDPGLGLRLIYFSYDVKMKEKGDIPEGYSVSREKKERFSLILESASTNQTSMYLCASSLGLMFYEQYFGPGTRLTVT.

The rearrangement links TRBV19 to TRBJ2-2; TRBD1 might be the D (6 bases). The CDR3 is 14 amino acids. V was shortened by 7 bases and J by 2 bases, with 11 bases between the two germline ends. Germline V gene lookup returns CDR1 LNHDA and CDR2 SQIVND (reference sequence). The CDR3 is CASKQGLNTGELFF. The CDR3, as DNA: TGTGCCAGTAAGCAGGGGCTCAACACCGGGGAGCTGTTTTTT.

This clone was counted a few times. The chain joins TRBV27 to TRBJ1-6; possibly TRBD1 for D (5 bases). CDR3 length: 15 residues. Trimming removed 3 bases from V and 6 bases from J, with 12 bases in between. CDR1 MNHEY and CDR2 SMNVEV come from the germline V gene (reference sequence). The CDR3 nucleotides read TGTGCCAGCAGTTTGACAGCACTAAGTAATTCACCCCTCCACTTT. Translation gives CASSLTALSNSPLHF.

The J gene is TRBJ2-3, the V gene TRBV5-4; 9 bases map to TRBD2. Trimming removed 0 bases from V and 6 bases from J; junction bases left unmatched: 11. From germline, CDR1 is SGHNT and CDR2 YYREEE (reference sequence). The CDR3 totals 17 residues. CDR3 region: CASSLDPFSGSTDTQYF. Here the CDR3 DNA reads TGTGCCAGCAGCTTGGATCCCTTTAGCGGGAGTACCGATACGCAGTATTTT.

The chain links TRBV5-4 to TRBJ2-2; perhaps D is TRBD1 or TRBD2 (5 bases each). With 0 bases removed from V and 1 base from J, the gap between germline ends came to 16 bases. Per germline, CDR1 SGHNT and CDR2 YYREEE (reference sequence). CDR3 length: 18 residues. In nucleotides, the CDR3 is TGTGCCAGCAGCTTGGGGGGGAGCGCCATCATGAACACCGGGGAGCTGTTTTTT. This codes for CASSLGGSAIMNTGELFF.

This clone occurred a few times. The gene calls are TRBV9 and TRBJ2-1; TRBD2 matches 11 bases. V lost 0 bases to trimming and J lost 9 bases; unmatched junction nucleotides: 5. The germline CDR1 and CDR2 sequences are SGDLS and YYNGEE. The CDR3 length is 15 residues. The CDR3 DNA is TGTGCCAGCAGCGTAGCTACTAGCGGGAGATCTGAGCAGTTCTTC. Protein sequence: CASSVATSGRSEQFF.

This chain links TRBV27 with TRBJ1-1, with D perhaps matching TRBD1 (5 bases). This CDR3 is built from 14 residues. Trimming took 2 bases from V and 2 from J, leaving 9 bases between them. The germline gives CDR1 MNHEY, CDR2 SMNVEV (reference sequence). The CDR3 nucleotides read TGTGCCAGCAGTTTACTGGGGGGAAACACTGAAGCTTTCTTT. This codes for CASSLLGGNTEAFF.

J is TRBJ2-4 and V is TRBV2; D is perhaps TRBD2 (5 bases). The CDR3 is 15 residues long. V lost 4 bases and J 0 bases, leaving 10 bases between the germline ends. Germline V CDR1 and CDR2: SNHLY, FYNNEI. Here the CDR3 DNA reads TGTGCCAGCAGTGGTCAGCGGAAAGCCAAAAACATTCAGTACTTC. This gives the protein CASSGQRKAKNIQYF.

This sequence joins TRBV28 and TRBJ1-5; 8 bases map to TRBD1. The V segment lost 7 bases and the J segment 5 bases; nucleotides outside the gene matches: 7. Germline V gives CDR1 MDHEN, CDR2 SYDVKM. The CDR3 runs 14 residues. This CDR3 reads CASNPDREYQPQHF. The CDR3 region has the DNA TGTGCCAGCAACCCGGACAGGGAGTATCAGCCCCAGCATTTT.

CDR3 protein: CASSLTGGPSETQYF. CDR3 in DNA: TGTGCCAGCAGCTTGACGGGAGGGCCCTCTGAGACCCAGTACTTC. The chain has TRBV13 and TRBJ2-5; 8 bases align to TRBD2. Germline assignment: CDR1 PRHDT and CDR2 FYEKMQ (reference sequence). The CDR3 loop spans 15 amino acids. Trimming cost V 3 bases and J 5 bases; bases outside gene matches: 8. Complete variable domain (other parts from reference TRBV13 and TRBJ2-5): AAGVIQSPRHLIKEKRETATLKCYPIPRHDTVYWYQQGPGQDPQFLISFYEKMQSDKGSIPDRFSAQQFSDYHSELNMSSLELGDSALYFCASSLTGGPSETQYFGPGTRLLVL.

Regarding this clone: This may come from a read error, since a much larger clone is one base off. The same CDR3 is also encoded by other DNA sequences in this sample. The J gene is TRBJ2-1, the V gene TRBV6-6; no clear D gene. Germline V gene sequence: CDR1 MNHNY, CDR2 SVGAGI (reference sequence). This CDR3 contains 14 residues. The V and J ends lost 6 bases and 4 bases respectively, with 13 bases between them. As DNA, the CDR3 is TGTGCCAGCAGCTACAACGACGTATACAATGAGCAGTTCTTC. It yields the protein CASSYNDVYNEQFF.

This clone was detected many times. The chain combines TRBV27 with TRBJ2-1, with D unclear. The CDR3 totals 14 residues. V lost 6 bases to trimming and J lost 5 bases, with 14 bases between them. Germline V gene data show CDR1 as MNHEY and CDR2 as SMNVEV (reference sequence). The CDR3 nucleotides are TGTGCCAGCAGAACCTCTAGGGCCCACAATGAGCAGTTCTTC. Translation: CASRTSRAHNEQFF.

Written as DNA, the CDR3 is TGTGCCAGCAGCCCTAGCGGGAGGGGGGGCTTGGAGCAGTTCTTC. This codes for CASSPSGRGGLEQFF. The chain employs TRBV9 and TRBJ2-1, with 12 nucleotides matching TRBD2. V was pared by 4 bases and J by 10 bases, with 9 bases of the junction left unmatched. The CDR3 is 15 amino acids. CDR1 is SGDLS, CDR2 YYNGEE, per germline.

V usage is TRBV4-1 and J usage is TRBJ2-4; 10 bases are shared with TRBD1. J was trimmed by 2 bases and V by 3 bases; bases with no gene match: 4. Germline CDR1 MGHRA, CDR2 YSYEKL. This CDR3 is 16 amino acids long. CDR3 in DNA: TGCGCCAGCAGCCAGGGACAGGGGAGGTCCAAAAACATTCAGTACTTC. Its translation is CASSQGQGRSKNIQYF.

The chain links TRBV5-8 to TRBJ1-1, with D unclear. V was shortened by 4 bases and J by 1 base, with 8 bases between the two germline ends. The CDR3 totals 13 residues. Germline CDR1 SGHTS, CDR2 YDEGEE. The DNA of the CDR3 is TGTGCCAGCAGCCCCGACCAGAACACTGAAGCTTTCTTT. Its translation: CASSPDQNTEAFF. Together with reference TRBV5-8 and TRBJ1-1, the CDR3 gives the full variable domain: EAGVTQSPTHLIKTRGQQATLRCSPISGHTSVYWYQQALGLGLQFLLWYDEGEERNRGNFPPRFSGRQFPNYSSELNVNALELEDSALYLCASSPDQNTEAFFGQGTRLTVV.

This clone has only a few counts. This sequence joins TRBV6-1 and TRBJ2-4; 7 positions match TRBD2. This CDR3 region has 16 residues. CDR1 is MNHNS and CDR2 is SASEGT in the germline V gene. V was clipped by 2 bases and J by 3 bases; unmatched bases: 7. The CDR3 DNA is TGTGCCAGCAGTGAATCCCTAGGGGAGGGCAAAAACATTCAGTACTTC. Translated: CASSESLGEGKNIQYF.